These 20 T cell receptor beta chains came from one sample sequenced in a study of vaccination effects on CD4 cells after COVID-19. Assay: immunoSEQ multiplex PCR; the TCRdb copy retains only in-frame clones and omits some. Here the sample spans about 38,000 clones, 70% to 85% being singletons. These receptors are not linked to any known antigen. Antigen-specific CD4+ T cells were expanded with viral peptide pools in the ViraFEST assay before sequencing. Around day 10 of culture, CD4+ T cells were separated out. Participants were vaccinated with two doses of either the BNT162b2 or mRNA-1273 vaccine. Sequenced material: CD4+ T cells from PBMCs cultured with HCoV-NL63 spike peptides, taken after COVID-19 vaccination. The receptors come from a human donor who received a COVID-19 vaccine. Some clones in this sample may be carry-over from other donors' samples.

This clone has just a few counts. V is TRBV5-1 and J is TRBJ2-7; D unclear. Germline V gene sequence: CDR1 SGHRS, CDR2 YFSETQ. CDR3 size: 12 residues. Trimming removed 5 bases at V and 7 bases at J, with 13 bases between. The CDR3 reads CASRDQLGEQYV. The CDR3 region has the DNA TGCGCCAGCAGGGACCAGCTCGGGGAGCAGTACGTC.

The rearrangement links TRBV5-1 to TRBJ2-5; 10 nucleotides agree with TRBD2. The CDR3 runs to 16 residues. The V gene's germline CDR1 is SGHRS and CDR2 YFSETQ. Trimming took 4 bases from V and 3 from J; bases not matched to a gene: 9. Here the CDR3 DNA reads TGCGCCAGCAGCCCCCGGTTAGCGGGGGGCGAAGAGACCCAGTACTTC. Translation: CASSPRLAGGEETQYF. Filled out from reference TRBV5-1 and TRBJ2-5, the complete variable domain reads KAGVTQTPRYLIKTRGQQVTLSCSPISGHRSVSWYQQTPGQGLQFLFEYFSETQRNKGNFPGRFSGRQFSNSRSEMNVSTLELGDSALYLCASSPRLAGGEETQYFGPGTRLLVL.

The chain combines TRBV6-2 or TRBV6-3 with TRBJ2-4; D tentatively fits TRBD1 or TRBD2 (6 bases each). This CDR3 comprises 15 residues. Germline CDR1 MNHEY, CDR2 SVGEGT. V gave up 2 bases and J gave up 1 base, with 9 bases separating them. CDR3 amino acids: CASSYPGAAKNIQYF. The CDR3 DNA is TGTGCCAGCAGTTACCCGGGGGCGGCCAAAAACATTCAGTACTTC.

In nucleotides, the CDR3 is TGTGCCAGCTCGGATTTACCAGGGGCCACAGATACGCAGTATTTT. It yields the protein CASSDLPGATDTQYF. This chain connects TRBV18 to TRBJ2-3, with D possibly matching TRBD1 (6 bases). From germline, CDR1 is KGHSH and CDR2 LQKENI. The CDR3 length is 15 residues. Trimming cost V 6 bases and J 2 bases, with 15 bases left between them.

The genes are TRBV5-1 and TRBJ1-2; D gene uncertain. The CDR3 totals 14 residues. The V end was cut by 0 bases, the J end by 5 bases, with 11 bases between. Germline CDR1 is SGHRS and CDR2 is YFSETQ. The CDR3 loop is CASSLGRGMYGYTF. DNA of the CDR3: TGCGCCAGCAGCTTGGGGCGAGGGATGTATGGCTACACCTTC. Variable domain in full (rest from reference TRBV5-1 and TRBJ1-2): KAGVTQTPRYLIKTRGQQVTLSCSPISGHRSVSWYQQTPGQGLQFLFEYFSETQRNKGNFPGRFSGRQFSNSRSEMNVSTLELGDSALYLCASSLGRGMYGYTFGSGTRLTVV.

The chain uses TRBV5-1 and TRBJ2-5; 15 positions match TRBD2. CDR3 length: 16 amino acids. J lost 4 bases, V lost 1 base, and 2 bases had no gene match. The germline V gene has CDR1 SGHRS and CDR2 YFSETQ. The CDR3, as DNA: TGCGCCAGCAGCTTGCGGACTAGCGGGGGGGTAGAGACCCAGTACTTC. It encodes CASSLRTSGGVETQYF.

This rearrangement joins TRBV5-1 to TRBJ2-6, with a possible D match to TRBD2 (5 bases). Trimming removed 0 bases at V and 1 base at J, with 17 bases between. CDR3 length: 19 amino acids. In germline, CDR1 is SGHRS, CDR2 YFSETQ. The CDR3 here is CASSLVSGKLGSGANVLTF. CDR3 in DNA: TGCGCCAGCAGCTTGGTCTCTGGGAAACTAGGTTCTGGGGCCAACGTCCTGACTTTC.

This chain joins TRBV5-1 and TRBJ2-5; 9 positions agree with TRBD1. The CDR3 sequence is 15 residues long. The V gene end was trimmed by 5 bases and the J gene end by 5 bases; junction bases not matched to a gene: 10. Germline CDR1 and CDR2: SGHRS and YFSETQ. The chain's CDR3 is CASSRLTGGQETQYF. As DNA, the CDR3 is TGCGCCAGCAGTCGCCTGACAGGGGGTCAGGAGACCCAGTACTTC.

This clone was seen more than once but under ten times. CDR3 amino acids: CASSTAAPTVGSPLHF. The CDR3 DNA sequence: TGTGCCAGTAGTACAGCAGCCCCGACTGTTGGTTCACCCCTCCACTTT. The rearrangement uses TRBV19 and TRBJ1-6; D unresolved. The V end was cut by 4 bases, the J end by 9 bases, with 19 bases between. The germline V gene encodes CDR1 LNHDA and CDR2 SQIVND (reference sequence). The length of the CDR3 is 16 residues.

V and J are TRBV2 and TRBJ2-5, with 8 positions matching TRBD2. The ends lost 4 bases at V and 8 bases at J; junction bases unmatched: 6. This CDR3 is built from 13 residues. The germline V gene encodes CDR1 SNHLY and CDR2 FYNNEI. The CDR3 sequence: CASSGTGGATQYF. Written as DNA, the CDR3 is TGTGCCAGCAGTGGGACCGGGGGGGCTACCCAGTACTTC.

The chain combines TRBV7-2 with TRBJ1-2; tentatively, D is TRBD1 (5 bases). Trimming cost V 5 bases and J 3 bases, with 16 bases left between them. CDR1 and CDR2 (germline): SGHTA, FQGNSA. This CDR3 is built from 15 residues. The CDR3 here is CASSPDGQDYYGYTF. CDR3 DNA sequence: TGTGCCAGCAGCCCTGACGGACAAGATTACTATGGCTACACCTTC.

In DNA form, the CDR3 reads TGCAGTGCCACCGACCGGGAGACCCAGTACTTC. It encodes CSATDRETQYF. This chain uses TRBV20-1 with TRBJ2-5; D not certain. Trimming pared 6 bases from V and 5 bases from J, leaving 10 bases between. The CDR3 extends over 11 amino acids. Germline V CDR1 and CDR2: DFQATT, SNEGSKA (reference sequence).

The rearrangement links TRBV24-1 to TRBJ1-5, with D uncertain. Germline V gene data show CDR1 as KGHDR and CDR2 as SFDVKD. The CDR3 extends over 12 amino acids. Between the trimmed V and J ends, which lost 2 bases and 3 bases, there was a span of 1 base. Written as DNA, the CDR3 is TGTGCCACCAGTGATTCCAATCAGCCCCAGCATTTT. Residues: CATSDSNQPQHF.

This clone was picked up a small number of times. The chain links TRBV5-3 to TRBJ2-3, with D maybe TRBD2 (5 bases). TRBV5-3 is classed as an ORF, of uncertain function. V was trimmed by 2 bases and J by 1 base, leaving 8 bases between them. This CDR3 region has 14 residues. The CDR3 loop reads CARSFRGGTDTQYF. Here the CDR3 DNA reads TGTGCCAGAAGCTTCCGGGGAGGCACAGATACGCAGTATTTT.

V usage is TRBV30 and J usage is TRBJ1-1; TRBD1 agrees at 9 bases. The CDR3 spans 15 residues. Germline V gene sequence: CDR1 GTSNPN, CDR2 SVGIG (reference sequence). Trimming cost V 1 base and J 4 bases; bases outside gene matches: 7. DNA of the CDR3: TGTGCCTGGAGTGCGTCCCGGGACAGGGCCACTGAAGCTTTCTTT. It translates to CAWSASRDRATEAFF. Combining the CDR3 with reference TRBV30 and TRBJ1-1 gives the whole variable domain SQTIHQWPATLVQPVGSPLSLECTVEGTSNPNLYWYRQAAGRGLQLLFYSVGIGQISSEVPQNLSASRPQDRQFILSSKKLLLSDSGFYLCAWSASRDRATEAFFGQGTRLTVV.

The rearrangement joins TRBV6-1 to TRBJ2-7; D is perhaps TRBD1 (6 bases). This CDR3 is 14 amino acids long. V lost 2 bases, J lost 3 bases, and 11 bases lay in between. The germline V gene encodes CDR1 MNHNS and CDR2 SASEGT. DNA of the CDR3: TGTGCCAGCAGTGAATTTGGGACAAACTACGAGCAGTACGTC. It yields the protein CASSEFGTNYEQYV.

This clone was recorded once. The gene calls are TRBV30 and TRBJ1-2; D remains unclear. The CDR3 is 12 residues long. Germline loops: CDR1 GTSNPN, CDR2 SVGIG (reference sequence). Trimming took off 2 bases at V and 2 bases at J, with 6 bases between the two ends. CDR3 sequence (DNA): TGTGCCTGGAGTCTCACAAACTATGGCTACACCTTC. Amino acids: CAWSLTNYGYTF.

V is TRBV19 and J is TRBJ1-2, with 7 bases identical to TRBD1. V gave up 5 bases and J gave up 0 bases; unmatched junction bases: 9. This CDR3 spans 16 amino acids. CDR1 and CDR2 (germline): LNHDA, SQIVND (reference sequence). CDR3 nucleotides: TGTGCCAGTAGTCTCGGCGCGGGACAGACTAACTATGGCTACACCTTC. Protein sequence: CASSLGAGQTNYGYTF. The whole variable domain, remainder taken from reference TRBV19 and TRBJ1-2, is DGGITQSPKYLFRKEGQNVTLSCEQNLNHDAMYWYRQDPGQGLRLIYYSQIVNDFQKGDIAEGYSVSREKKESFPLTVTSAQKNPTAFYLCASSLGAGQTNYGYTFGSGTRLTVV.

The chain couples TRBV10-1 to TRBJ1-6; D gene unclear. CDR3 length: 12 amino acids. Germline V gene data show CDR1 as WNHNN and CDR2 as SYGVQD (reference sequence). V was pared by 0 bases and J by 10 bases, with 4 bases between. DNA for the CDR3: TGCGCCAGCAGTGAGTCGTTCTCACCCCTCCACTTT. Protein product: CASSESFSPLHF.

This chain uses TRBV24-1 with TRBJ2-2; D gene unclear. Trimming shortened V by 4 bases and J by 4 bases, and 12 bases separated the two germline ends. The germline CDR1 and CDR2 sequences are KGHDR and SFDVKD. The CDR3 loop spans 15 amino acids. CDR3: CATSDQTRPTGELFF. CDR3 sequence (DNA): TGTGCCACCAGTGACCAAACACGCCCCACCGGGGAGCTGTTTTTT.